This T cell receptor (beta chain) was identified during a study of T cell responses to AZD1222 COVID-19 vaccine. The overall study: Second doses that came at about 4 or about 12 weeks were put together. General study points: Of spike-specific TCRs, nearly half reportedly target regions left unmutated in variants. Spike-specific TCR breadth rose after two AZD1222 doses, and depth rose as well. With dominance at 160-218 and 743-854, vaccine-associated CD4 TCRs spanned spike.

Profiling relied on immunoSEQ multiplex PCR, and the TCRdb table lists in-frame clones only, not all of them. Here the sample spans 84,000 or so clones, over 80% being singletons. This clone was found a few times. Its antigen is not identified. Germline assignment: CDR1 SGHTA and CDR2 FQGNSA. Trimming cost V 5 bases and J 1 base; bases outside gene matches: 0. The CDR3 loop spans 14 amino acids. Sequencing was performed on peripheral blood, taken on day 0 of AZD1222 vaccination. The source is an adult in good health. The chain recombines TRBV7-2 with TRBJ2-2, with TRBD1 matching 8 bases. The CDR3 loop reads CASSGQGNTGELFF. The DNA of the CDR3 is TGTGCCAGCAGCGGACAGGGGAACACCGGGGAGCTGTTTTTT.